The next 27 T cell receptor beta chains were all read from a single sample in a study of T-cell reconstitution after alpha-beta-depleted transplantation in children. It was with unique molecular identifiers that the TCRbeta library was prepared. One entry per CDR3 protein, called by TCRdb with MiXCR from the PCR reads. The sample lists more than 550,000 distinct CDR3 sequences, 8% to 11% occurring once. The input for sequencing was PBMCs from the stem cell graft donor, taken from the stem cell graft. These receptors all come from a human donor who donated a stem cell graft to a child with acute myeloid leukemia.

The table lists this clonotype with a few counts. The rearrangement joins TRBV7-2 to TRBJ2-7; D remains unclear. The V and J ends lost 1 base and 6 bases respectively, with 10 bases between them. This CDR3 is built from 13 residues. CDR1 and CDR2 (germline): SGHTA, FQGNSA. The CDR3, as DNA: TGTGCCAGCAGCTTAGTAGTCGGCTTCGAGCAGTACTTC. Its translation is CASSLVVGFEQYF.

The chain joins TRBV29-1 to TRBJ1-1; D is possibly TRBD1 (5 bases). Germline CDR1 reads SQVTM; CDR2 reads ANQGSEA. The length of the CDR3 is 14 residues. V lost 5 bases, J lost 3 bases, and 16 bases lay in between. DNA for the CDR3: TGCAGCGTTTCACTCCGGGGGTCGGACACTGAAGCTTTCTTT. The encoded protein is CSVSLRGSDTEAFF.

The V and J genes are TRBV28 and TRBJ2-1; TRBD2 matches at 7 bases. V lost 8 bases, J lost 8 bases, and 18 bases stayed unmatched. Germline V gene sequence: CDR1 MDHEN, CDR2 SYDVKM. There are 16 residues in the CDR3. This CDR3 is CASSDNRGGRSHEQFF. As DNA, the CDR3 is TGTGCCAGCTCCGACAATCGCGGCGGGAGATCTCATGAGCAGTTCTTC.

This clonotype was recorded many times. The junction shows a germline mismatch at one end, possibly a read error. V gene TRBV5-1 combines with J gene TRBJ2-1; TRBD2 agrees at 10 bases. CDR1 is SGHRS, CDR2 YFSETQ, per germline. The CDR3 covers 13 residues. CDR3 sequence reads: CASRLAGYNEQFF. Written as DNA, the CDR3 is TGTGCCAGCAGACTAGCGGGTTACAATGAGCAGTTCTTC.

This clonotype was detected ten times or more. The J gene is TRBJ2-1, the V gene TRBV20-1; D may correspond to TRBD1 or TRBD2 (6 bases each). The CDR3 sequence is 13 residues long. V shed 3 bases and J shed 8 bases, with 14 bases lying between them. In germline, CDR1 is DFQATT, CDR2 SNEGSKA (reference sequence). CDR3 sequence: CSASEGGPHEQFF. In nucleotides, the CDR3 is TGCAGTGCTAGTGAGGGGGGCCCACATGAGCAGTTCTTC.

This clonotype was counted a few times. This chain's CDR3 is CSARDYGKTDTQYF. The CDR3 DNA reads as TGCAGTGCTAGAGATTACGGGAAGACAGATACGCAGTATTTT. The rearrangement uses TRBV20-1 and TRBJ2-3; TRBD2 is a possible D gene (5 bases). This CDR3 has 14 amino acids. CDR1 is DFQATT and CDR2 is SNEGSKA in the germline V gene (reference sequence). The V end lost 0 bases, the J end lost 3 bases, and 10 bases lay between the germline ends.

This clonotype showed up many times. This sequence joins TRBV20-1 and TRBJ2-1, with D perhaps matching TRBD2 (5 bases). The V and J ends lost 1 base and 4 bases respectively, with 17 bases between them. This CDR3 has 16 amino acids. Germline CDR1 DFQATT, CDR2 SNEGSKA (reference sequence). Here the CDR3 reads CSARVRGQPLYNEQFF. In DNA form, the CDR3 reads TGCAGTGCTAGAGTGAGAGGGCAGCCATTGTACAATGAGCAGTTCTTC.

This chain uses TRBV12-3 or TRBV12-4 with TRBJ1-3; D uncertain. The CDR3 runs 14 residues. V lost 1 base to trimming and J lost 5 bases, with 9 bases between them. CDR3 region: CASSLGSQRNTIYF. The CDR3 DNA reads as TGTGCCAGCAGTTTAGGGTCACAGCGAAACACCATATATTTT.

This clonotype was counted between two and nine times. This chain uses TRBV28 with TRBJ2-5; 10 positions agree with TRBD1. Germline V gene data show CDR1 as MDHEN and CDR2 as SYDVKM. The CDR3 sequence is 14 residues long. With 5 bases clipped from V and 4 bases from J, the junction kept 4 bases outside the gene matches. The CDR3 DNA reads as TGTGCCAGCAGTCGGACAGGGGGGATAGAGACCCAGTACTTC. Residues: CASSRTGGIETQYF.

This clonotype was observed at least ten times. The rearrangement uses TRBV10-3 and TRBJ1-3; D not certain. From germline, CDR1 is ENHRY and CDR2 SYGVKD. The V end lost 6 bases, the J end lost 1 base, and 10 bases lay between the germline ends. The length of the CDR3 is 14 residues. Written as DNA, the CDR3 is TGTGCCATCAGGTCCCAACGTTCTGGAAACACCATATATTTT. Translated: CAIRSQRSGNTIYF.

The gene calls are TRBV27 and TRBJ1-6; no firm D call. The CDR3 extends over 12 amino acids. Germline V gives CDR1 MNHEY, CDR2 SMNVEV (reference sequence). Trimming stripped 6 bases from V and 5 bases from J, with 5 bases between. CDR3 sequence (DNA): TGTGCCAGCAGCCGAAATAATTCACCCCTCCACTTT. Its translation: CASSRNNSPLHF.

This clonotype was observed a handful of times. The rearrangement links TRBV20-1 to TRBJ2-7; weak D call: TRBD2 (5 bases). Germline V gene sequence: CDR1 DFQATT, CDR2 SNEGSKA (reference sequence). Between the trimmed V and J ends, which lost 5 bases and 5 bases, there was a span of 13 bases. The CDR3 loop spans 12 amino acids. CDR3 DNA sequence: TGCAGTGCTGATACGGGATTCGACGAGCAGTACTTC. Its protein is CSADTGFDEQYF.

As DNA, the CDR3 is TGTGCCAGCAGCCCCGGACCCCTCCTTACCTACAATGAGCAGTTCTTC. It specifies CASSPGPLLTYNEQFF. The V call is TRBV7-2, the J call TRBJ2-1, with no clear D. Germline-derived CDR1 and CDR2 are SGHTA and FQGNSA. The length of the CDR3 is 16 residues. The V end was cut by 5 bases, the J end by 2 bases, with 16 bases between.

In this sample, this clonotype turned up a few times. The chain combines TRBV29-1 with TRBJ1-2, with a possible D match to TRBD1 (5 bases). CDR3 length equals 12 residues. V was clipped by 6 bases and J by 3 bases, with 11 bases between them. Germline values: CDR1 SQVTM, CDR2 ANQGSEA. The CDR3: CSVTGTDYGYTF. The CDR3 DNA is TGCAGCGTGACCGGGACGGACTATGGCTACACCTTC. Variable domain in full (rest from reference TRBV29-1 and TRBJ1-2): SAVISQKPSRDICQRGTSLTIQCQVDSQVTMMFWYRQQPGQSLTLIATANQGSEATYESGFVIDKFPISRPNLTFSTLTVSNMSPEDSSIYLCSVTGTDYGYTFGSGTRLTVV.

The chain carries TRBV9 and TRBJ2-7, with 9 nucleotides matching TRBD2. CDR1 and CDR2 from the germline V gene are SGDLS and YYNGEE. J was trimmed by 5 bases and V by 3 bases; bases with no gene match: 6. The CDR3 extends over 14 amino acids. The CDR3 sequence: CASSAGLATHEQYF. DNA of the CDR3: TGTGCCAGCAGCGCGGGACTAGCTACCCACGAGCAGTACTTC.

There are a few counts of this clonotype. The CDR3 nucleotides are TGTGCCAGCAGCAGGACAGTCGAGCAGTTCTTC. Protein product: CASSRTVEQFF. The chain links TRBV6-2 or TRBV6-3 to TRBJ2-1, with TRBD1 as a possible D gene (6 bases). Germline CDR1 and CDR2: MNHEY and SVGEGT. CDR3 length equals 11 residues. V lost 6 bases, J lost 10 bases, and 10 bases lay in between.

The chain has TRBV20-1 and TRBJ1-5; the D is unclear. Trimming removed 0 bases from V and 0 bases from J, with 15 bases in between. Germline CDR1 and CDR2: DFQATT and SNEGSKA (reference sequence). This CDR3 contains 17 residues. The CDR3 loop is CSARDRLGEYSNQPQHF. CDR3 DNA: TGCAGTGCTAGAGATAGGTTGGGAGAATATAGCAATCAGCCCCAGCATTTT.

The V and J genes are TRBV27 and TRBJ2-5; D gene ambiguous. The V end was cut by 0 bases, the J end by 2 bases, with 10 bases between. The length of the CDR3 is 15 residues. In germline, CDR1 is MNHEY, CDR2 SMNVEV (reference sequence). CDR3 sequence (DNA): TGTGCCAGCAGTTTATCCACAGATCTACAAGAGACCCAGTACTTC. It is translated as CASSLSTDLQETQYF.

The gene calls are TRBV10-3 and TRBJ2-1, with D possibly TRBD2 on 6 matching bases. Trimming removed 6 bases at V and 7 bases at J, with 16 bases between. The CDR3 length is 14 residues. Germline V gives CDR1 ENHRY, CDR2 SYGVKD. CDR3: CAIRSPTEGNEQFF. CDR3 DNA sequence: TGTGCCATCAGGTCCCCAACGGAGGGGAATGAGCAGTTCTTC.

This clonotype was detected many times. The J gene is TRBJ2-1, the V gene TRBV4-3; TRBD1 aligns across 9 bases. The CDR3 is made up of 16 amino acids. V lost 0 bases to trimming and J lost 4 bases; unmatched junction nucleotides: 4. From germline, CDR1 is LGHNA and CDR2 YSLEER. The CDR3, as DNA: TGCGCCAGCAGCCAAGATGGGACAGGGAAATACAATGAGCAGTTCTTC. This gives the protein CASSQDGTGKYNEQFF.

The J gene is TRBJ2-2, the V gene TRBV29-1; perhaps D is TRBD1 or TRBD2 (5 bases each). With 0 bases removed from V and 5 bases from J, the gap between germline ends came to 16 bases. The CDR3 extends over 16 amino acids. The germline gives CDR1 SQVTM, CDR2 ANQGSEA. The CDR3 sequence is CSVEDLGVRETGELFF. The CDR3 nucleotides read TGCAGCGTTGAAGATTTGGGGGTTCGAGAGACCGGGGAGCTGTTTTTT.

This clonotype was observed a few times. This chain connects TRBV12-3 or TRBV12-4 to TRBJ2-2; D is unresolved. Between the trimmed V and J ends, which lost 2 bases and 8 bases, there was a span of 15 bases. CDR3 length equals 15 residues. This CDR3 is CASSLIEPPEGELFF. Here the CDR3 DNA reads TGTGCCAGCAGTTTAATCGAACCCCCGGAGGGGGAGCTGTTTTTT.

There are many counts of this clonotype. The chain employs TRBV29-1 and TRBJ2-3; D ambiguous. CDR1 and CDR2 (germline): SQVTM, ANQGSEA. Trimming removed 0 bases at V and 0 bases at J, with 4 bases between. There are 13 residues in the CDR3. DNA of the CDR3: TGCAGCGTTGAAGATTTGAGCACAGATACGCAGTATTTT. Its translation: CSVEDLSTDTQYF.

This clonotype was observed a few times. The chain is built from TRBV29-1 and TRBJ2-2, with TRBD1 as a possible D gene (6 bases). The CDR3 extends over 14 amino acids. Deletions cut 4 bases from V and 4 bases from J, with 13 bases between. CDR1 is SQVTM, CDR2 ANQGSEA, per germline. This chain's CDR3 is CSVGWGQVTGELFF. The CDR3 DNA follows: TGCAGCGTTGGATGGGGACAAGTCACCGGGGAGCTGTTTTTT.

This clonotype has at least ten counts. The V gene is TRBV29-1, the J gene TRBJ1-5; D remains unclear. The V end lost 6 bases, the J end lost 0 bases, and 9 bases lay between the germline ends. The germline V gene encodes CDR1 SQVTM and CDR2 ANQGSEA. CDR3 size: 13 residues. The chain's CDR3 is CSVAGSSNQPQHF. CDR3 DNA: TGCAGCGTGGCCGGGAGTAGCAATCAGCCCCAGCATTTT.

The V call is TRBV11-2, the J call TRBJ2-1; D perhaps matches TRBD2 (6 bases). V lost 11 bases and J lost 5, with 16 bases in between. The CDR3 is made up of 13 amino acids. CDR1 is SGHAT and CDR2 is FQNNGV in the germline V gene. CDR3: CALRGTLDNEQFF. The CDR3 DNA follows: TGTGCCTTACGGGGGACTCTCGACAATGAGCAGTTCTTC. Variable domain in full (rest from reference TRBV11-2 and TRBJ2-1): EAGVAQSPRYKIIEKRQSVAFWCNPISGHATLYWYQQILGQGPKLLIQFQNNGVVDDSQLPKDRFSAERLKGVDSTLKIQPAKLEDSAVYLCALRGTLDNEQFFGPGTRLTVL.

The chain uses TRBV5-1 and TRBJ1-5; D gene unclear. Germline V gene lookup returns CDR1 SGHRS and CDR2 YFSETQ. This CDR3 is 16 amino acids long. V dropped 4 bases and J dropped 7 bases, with 21 bases sitting between them. DNA of the CDR3: TGCGCCAGCAGCCCCCATCCGAGCGGGGTGGGCCAGCCCCAGCATTTT. It encodes CASSPHPSGVGQPQHF.